This is a list of T cell receptor beta chains from one sample in a study of T-cell memory formation after mild COVID-19. TCRdb processed the 5' RACE reads anew with MiXCR; each CDR3 protein has one entry. This table has around 500,000 distinct CDR3 sequences, 18% appearing once. The specimen sequenced was PBMCs or a T cell subset sorted from them (not recorded which). All receptors derive from an adult woman who had mild COVID-19 (a few samples of this study predate the infection). Cell type and time point are not known. CDR3s include the opening cysteine and the closing phenylalanine or tryptophan. A D gene is named only where the DNA matches it firmly. Size is stated for part of the rows, as once, few or many counts, or as a class when the clone is expanded.

V gene	D gene	clone size	J gene	CDR3 protein	CDR3 DNA
TRBV19	TRBD1	NA	TRBJ1-1	CASRVTGEGTEAFF	TGTGCCAGTAGGGTGACAGGGGAAGGTACTGAAGCTTTCTTT
TRBV7-2	TRBD2	NA	TRBJ2-1	CASSPLGTSGREYNEQFF	TGTGCCAGCAGCCCTTTAGGGACTAGCGGGAGGGAGTACAATGAGCAGTTCTTC
TRBV7-7	NA	many	TRBJ2-2	CASSLAASVPGELFF	TGTGCTAGCAGCTTAGCGGCGTCGGTCCCCGGGGAGCTGTTTTTT
TRBV7-2	TRBD1	NA	TRBJ2-1	CASSPLTGNEQFF	TGTGCCAGCAGCCCCCTGACAGGGAATGAGCAGTTCTTC
TRBV12-3/TRBV12-4	NA	few	TRBJ2-1	CASSLDRINEQFF	TGTGCCAGCAGCCTCGACAGGATCAATGAGCAGTTCTTC
TRBV29-1	TRBD2	many	TRBJ2-1	CSVNTRLALNEQFF	TGCAGCGTGAACACCCGACTAGCGTTAAATGAGCAGTTCTTC
TRBV7-6	NA	NA	TRBJ1-2	CASSRDGAIGYTF	TGTGCCAGCAGCCGGGACGGAGCAATTGGCTACACCTTC
TRBV7-7	TRBD2	NA	TRBJ2-1	CASSRTAGVPYNEQFF	TGTGCTAGCAGCCGTACCGCGGGAGTCCCCTACAATGAGCAGTTCTTC
TRBV3-1	TRBD1	NA	TRBJ1-4	CASSQGRDRVLQNEKLFF	TGTGCCAGCAGCCAAGGCCGGGACAGAGTACTCCAAAATGAAAAACTGTTTTTT
TRBV18	TRBD2	few	TRBJ2-7	CASSPSTSGGTYEQYF	TGTGCCAGCTCACCATCGACTAGCGGGGGAACCTACGAGCAGTACTTC
TRBV24-1	NA	many	TRBJ2-7	CATSDHTGRGYEQYF	TGTGCCACCAGTGATCATACCGGCAGGGGCTACGAGCAGTACTTC
TRBV7-9	NA	NA	TRBJ2-1	CASSTGLAYNEQFF	TGTGCCAGCAGCACAGGGCTTGCCTACAATGAGCAGTTCTTC
TRBV4-3	TRBD1	NA	TRBJ2-3	CASSQADRVADTQYF	TGCGCCAGCAGCCAGGCGGACAGGGTAGCGGATACGCAGTATTTT
TRBV9	NA	few	TRBJ1-5	CASSVSSNNQPQHF	TGTGCCAGCAGCGTATCCAGCAACAATCAGCCCCAGCATTTT
TRBV5-6	TRBD1	once	TRBJ1-1	CASSLPGGVSTEAFF	TGTGCCAGCAGCTTGCCAGGGGGAGTTAGCACTGAAGCTTTCTTT
TRBV9	TRBD1	few	TRBJ1-1	CASSASGGSANTEAFF	TGTGCCAGCAGCGCCTCAGGGGGCTCAGCGAACACTGAAGCTTTCTTT